This TCR beta chain was sequenced for a study of blood T cell repertoires in COVID-19. Across the study: Sources were T cells, B-cell-depleted T cells, or PBMCs; the material itself was cDNA or gDNA.

Assay: immunoSEQ multiplex PCR; the TCRdb copy retains only in-frame clones and omits some. The sample has about 410,000 clones, about 90% seen once. This CDR3 is 13 amino acids long. CDR1 is SGDLS, CDR2 YYNGEE, per germline. The V and J ends lost 3 bases and 4 bases respectively, with 10 bases between them. This TCR came from a woman in her 30s who had recovered from COVID-19. The sequencing sample was made of PBMCs or T cells enriched from blood (not recorded which). The chain employs TRBV9 and TRBJ1-2; D is perhaps TRBD1 (6 bases). Here the CDR3 DNA reads TGTGCCAGCAGCGCCGACAGGTCCTATGGCTACACCTTC. Translation: CASSADRSYGYTF.